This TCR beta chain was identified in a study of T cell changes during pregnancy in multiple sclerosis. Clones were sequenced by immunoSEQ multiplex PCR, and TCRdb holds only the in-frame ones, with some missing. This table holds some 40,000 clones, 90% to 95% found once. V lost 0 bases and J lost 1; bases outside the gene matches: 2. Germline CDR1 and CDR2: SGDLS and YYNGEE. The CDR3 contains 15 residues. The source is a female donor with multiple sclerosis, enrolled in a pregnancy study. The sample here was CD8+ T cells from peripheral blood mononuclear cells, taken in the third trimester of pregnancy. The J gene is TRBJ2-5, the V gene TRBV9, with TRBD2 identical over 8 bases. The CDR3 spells CASSVAGGTQETQYF. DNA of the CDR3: TGTGCCAGCAGCGTAGCGGGGGGGACCCAAGAGACCCAGTACTTC.